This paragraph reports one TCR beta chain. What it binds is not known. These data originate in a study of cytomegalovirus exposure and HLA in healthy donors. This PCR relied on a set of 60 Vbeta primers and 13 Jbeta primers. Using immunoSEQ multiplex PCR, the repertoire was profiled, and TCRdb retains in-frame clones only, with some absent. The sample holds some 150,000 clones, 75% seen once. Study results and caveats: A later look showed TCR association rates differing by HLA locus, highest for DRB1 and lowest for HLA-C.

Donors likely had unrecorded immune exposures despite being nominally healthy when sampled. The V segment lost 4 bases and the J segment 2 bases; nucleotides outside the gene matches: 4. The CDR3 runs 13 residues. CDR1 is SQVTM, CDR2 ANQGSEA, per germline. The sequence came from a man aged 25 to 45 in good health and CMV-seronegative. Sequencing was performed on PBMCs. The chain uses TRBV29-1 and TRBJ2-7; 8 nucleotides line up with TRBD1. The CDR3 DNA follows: TGCAGCGTTGTAACAGGGGGGACCTACGAGCAGTACTTC. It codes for CSVVTGGTYEQYF.